These 3 T cell receptor beta chains originate from one sample sequenced in a study of identical twins. In TCRdb, the 5' RACE reads were re-called with MiXCR into one record per CDR3 protein. The sample holds 550,000 to 800,000 distinct CDR3 sequences, 7% to 7.5% seen once. The same specimen was also included in a second study, on yellow fever vaccine responses in identical twins.

What was sequenced was PBMCs. These receptors came from a woman aged 18-29 years in good health.

The chain recombines TRBV11-3 with TRBJ2-3; D gene unclear. CDR1 is SGHNT, CDR2 YENEEA, per germline. The V end lost 5 bases, the J end lost 7 bases, and 16 bases lay between the germline ends. This CDR3 is 14 amino acids long. As DNA, the CDR3 is TGTGCCAGCAGCCCACCCGGGTACCCAAATACGCAGTATTTT. It encodes CASSPPGYPNTQYF.

The CDR3, as DNA: TGTGCCAGCAGGAATTTAGCTTCTTGGGGCAATGAGCAGTTCTTC. Translated, it gives CASRNLASWGNEQFF. This sequence joins TRBV6-1 and TRBJ2-1; the D is unclear. Germline CDR1 MNHNS, CDR2 SASEGT. The length of the CDR3 is 15 residues. V was shortened by 6 bases and J by 6 bases, with 18 bases between the two germline ends.

This clonotype was counted only a few times. This chain connects TRBV4-1 to TRBJ1-5, with D hard to call. Germline CDR1 MGHRA, CDR2 YSYEKL. The CDR3 extends over 14 amino acids. V lost 3 bases to trimming and J lost 3 bases, with 9 bases between them. CDR3 sequence reads: CASSQFQNNQPQHF. CDR3 nucleotide sequence: TGCGCCAGCAGCCAGTTTCAGAACAATCAGCCCCAGCATTTT.